This TCR beta chain derives from a study of CD8+CD57+ T cells in acquired aplastic anemia. Genomic DNA, the template, was used for profiling of the TCR beta VDJ and CDR3. TCRdb itself ran the reads through MiXCR, one entry per CDR3 protein. The sample lists 200,000 to 300,000 distinct CDR3 sequences, roughly 80% occurring once. The V gene's germline CDR1 is SGDLS and CDR2 YYNGEE. The ends lost 5 bases at V and 7 bases at J; junction bases unmatched: 14. This CDR3 contains 17 residues. In patients chosen for sequencing, flow cytometry had shown CD8+CD57+ cell expansion. Sequenced input: sorted CD4+, CD8+, or CD8+CD57+ T cells (not recorded which) from PBMCs. The receptor comes from a human donor with aplastic anemia. J is TRBJ1-5 and V is TRBV9, with 11 bases fitting TRBD1. In DNA, the CDR3 is TGTGCCAGCAGTGAAACCAGGACAGGGGGCTCGAAGCAGCCCCAGCATTTT. This codes for CASSETRTGGSKQPQHF.